This TCR beta chain was documented in a study of OX40 agonist ivuxolimab in advanced cancers. Study details: Ivuxolimab was administered intravenously to patients at 0.01 to 10 mg/kg every 2 weeks. Hepatocellular carcinoma, melanoma, renal cell or head and neck cancer occurred in dose-escalation patients. Earlier treatment with anti-PD-1, anti-PD-L1 or anti-CTLA-4 was permitted, and under 50% had received some. Broader study findings: On average, a greater number of expanded clones characterised CD8+ T cells relative to CD4+.

This CDR3 is 15 amino acids long. The V end was cut by 3 bases, the J end by 2 bases, with 11 bases between. CDR1 is SGHRS and CDR2 is YFSETQ in the germline V gene. About this clone: What it binds is not known.

Produced via immunoSEQ multiplex PCR; TCRdb's table is partial and in-frame only. This table has fewer than 85,000 clones, roughly 82% appearing once. The gene calls are TRBV5-1 and TRBJ2-2; a weak D match, TRBD2 (5 bases). Sequences were derived from CD4+ or CD8+ T cells sorted from blood, sampled in a trial of the OX40 agonist ivuxolimab. The clonotype comes from an adult with an advanced solid tumor such as melanoma, head and neck, liver or kidney cancer. The CDR3 coding sequence is TGCGCCAGCAGCTACGCCCGGGATAACACCGGGGAGCTGTTTTTT. Protein: CASSYARDNTGELFF.